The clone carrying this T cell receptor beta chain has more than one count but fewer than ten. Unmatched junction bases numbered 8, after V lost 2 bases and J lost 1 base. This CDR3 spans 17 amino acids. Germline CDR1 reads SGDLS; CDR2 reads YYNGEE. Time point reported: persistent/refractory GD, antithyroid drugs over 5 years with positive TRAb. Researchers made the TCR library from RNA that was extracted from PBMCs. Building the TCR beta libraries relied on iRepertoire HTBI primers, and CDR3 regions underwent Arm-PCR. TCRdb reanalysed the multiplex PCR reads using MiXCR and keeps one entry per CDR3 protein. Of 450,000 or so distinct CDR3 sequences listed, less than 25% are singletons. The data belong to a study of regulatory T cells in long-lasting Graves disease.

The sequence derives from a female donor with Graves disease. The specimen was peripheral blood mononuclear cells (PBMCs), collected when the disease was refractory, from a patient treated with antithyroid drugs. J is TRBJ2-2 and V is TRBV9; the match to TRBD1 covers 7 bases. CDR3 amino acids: CASSVSRQGLNTGELFF. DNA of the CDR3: TGTGCCAGCAGCGTTTCCCGACAGGGATTGAACACCGGGGAGCTGTTTTTT.